Below are 5 T cell receptor beta chains sequenced from a single sample in a study of T cell repertoires in cytomegalovirus infection. For these receptors, no antigen is known. TCRdb reprocessed the reads via MiXCR and lists one record per CDR3 protein. The sample lists around 500,000 distinct CDR3 sequences, roughly 46% occurring once. The specimen was cultured PBMCs, collected from culture after CMV antigen stimulation. The source of these receptors is a human donor in good health (CMV status not recorded). Some clones in this sample may be carry-over from other donors' samples.

The CDR3 DNA reads as TGTGCCAGCATTCTATCCCCGCGGTTAGCCGAGCAGTACTTC. This sequence encodes CASILSPRLAEQYF. V and J are TRBV28 and TRBJ2-7; no clear D. The ends were cut back, 7 bases at V and 6 bases at J, with 19 bases in the middle. From germline, CDR1 is MDHEN and CDR2 SYDVKM. The CDR3 has 14 residues. Using reference TRBV28 and TRBJ2-7 for the parts outside the CDR3, the full variable domain is DVKVTQSSRYLVKRTGEKVFLECVQDMDHENMFWYRQDPGLGLRLIYFSYDVKMKEKGDIPEGYSVSREKKERFSLILESASTNQTSMYLCASILSPRLAEQYFGPGTRLTVT.

This clonotype was counted a few times. The chain recombines TRBV7-6 with TRBJ1-4; D is perhaps TRBD1 (5 bases). Germline V gene data show CDR1 as SGHVS and CDR2 as FNYEAQ. The CDR3 sequence is 16 residues long. Trimming stripped 3 bases from V and 3 bases from J, with 14 bases between. The CDR3 here is CASSFNPGRPNEKLFF. In nucleotides, the CDR3 is TGTGCCAGCAGCTTCAATCCGGGACGGCCTAATGAAAAACTGTTTTTT.

This clonotype showed up just a few times. V and J are TRBV20-1 and TRBJ1-3, with D unresolved. CDR3 length: 15 residues. CDR1 is DFQATT, CDR2 SNEGSKA, per germline (reference sequence). V lost 0 bases and J lost 11, with 20 bases in between. The CDR3 reads CSARDLRNRDLAIYF. CDR3 coding DNA: TGCAGTGCTAGAGATCTTAGGAACAGAGACCTTGCCATATATTTT.

This clonotype has only a few counts. The rearrangement uses TRBV11-2 and TRBJ2-3; 13 bases fit TRBD2. The junction had 6 bases not matched to a gene; V was cut back by 3 bases and J by 0 bases. Germline V gene sequence: CDR1 SGHAT, CDR2 FQNNGV. This CDR3 spans 18 amino acids. This CDR3 reads CASSFWTSGGASTDTQYF. The CDR3 DNA follows: TGTGCCAGCAGCTTCTGGACTAGCGGGGGAGCCAGCACAGATACGCAGTATTTT.

The V gene is TRBV4-1, the J gene TRBJ2-1; TRBD1 aligns across 11 bases. Trimming at V came to 1 base and at J to 10 bases, leaving 6 bases not matched to a gene. Per the germline V gene, CDR1 is MGHRA and CDR2 is YSYEKL. CDR3 length: 15 amino acids. CDR3 bases: TGCGCCAGCAGCCAAGGGGGACAGGGGGGGATGGAGCAGTTCTTC. Its translation is CASSQGGQGGMEQFF.